This T cell receptor (beta chain) is from a study of T cells in Graves' hyperthyroidism and ophthalmopathy. Study-wide results and limits: Among clonotypes expanded in thyroid above 0.001, most were also found in blood. The model identified upcoming ophthalmopathy a median approximately six months ahead of onset.

For Graves' hyperthyroidism to be stable, ophthalmopathy could not progress within 18 months. In regard to this clonotype: Its antigen is currently unknown.

TCR beta CDR3 sequences were amplified from RNA transcripts. Carried out on the TCR CDR3, a first-round RT-PCR used the HTBI primer set. TCRdb re-analysed the multiplex PCR reads in MiXCR, keeping a single row per CDR3 protein. In the table there are a few hundred thousand distinct CDR3 sequences, 13% to 15% of which are singletons. The sample was blood. This TCR came from a woman aged 18 to 35 with Graves' hyperthyroidism.

CDR3: CSATGQGANTEAFF. In DNA form, the CDR3 reads TGCAGTGCAACAGGACAGGGGGCTAACACTGAAGCTTTCTTT. The rearrangement joins TRBV20-1 to TRBJ1-1, with TRBD1 matching over 11 bases. There are 14 residues in the CDR3. Trimming took 6 bases from V and 2 from J; bases not matched to a gene: 5. The germline V gene encodes CDR1 DFQATT and CDR2 SNEGSKA (reference sequence).